The clone carrying this TCR beta chain appeared many times. Its antigen is not identified. The data stem from a study of regulatory T cells in long-lasting Graves disease. Findings and caveats of the study: In persistent patients, shared public clonotypes (roughly 3,000) outnumbered those in new patients (966).

In building TCR beta libraries, iRepertoire HTBI primers were used together with Arm-PCR of CDR3 regions. MiXCR was run by TCRdb on the multiplex PCR reads, yielding one entry per CDR3 protein. The sample has roughly 500,000 distinct CDR3 sequences; around 12% are singletons. The ends were cut back, 1 base at V and 2 bases at J, with 17 bases in the middle. Germline lookup yields CDR1 LNHDA and CDR2 SQIVND (reference sequence). This CDR3 comprises 17 residues. The time point here: newly diagnosed GD, antithyroid drugs for less than 3 months. Construction of the TCR library relied on RNA isolated from PBMCs. These records were also assigned to another study, of T cells in Graves' hyperthyroidism and ophthalmopathy. That work states: Uncontrolled infection, other autoimmune disease, pregnancy or lactation barred patients from enrollment.

This TCR was recovered from a woman in her 30s with Graves disease. This sequence joins TRBV19 and TRBJ1-2; D possibly corresponds to TRBD1 (5 bases). This specimen was peripheral blood mononuclear cells (PBMCs), taken at new diagnosis, from a patient treated with antithyroid drugs. The DNA of the CDR3 is TGTGCCAGTAGTATAGCCGGGGGGGGGATAAAGAACTATGGCTACACCTTC. Its translation: CASSIAGGGIKNYGYTF.